One sample yielded the 21 T cell receptor beta chains listed below, sequenced in a study of blood T cell repertoires in COVID-19. Here immunoSEQ multiplex PCR was the method, and the copy in TCRdb shows in-frame clones only, minus some. This repertoire shows 200,000 to 250,000 clones, roughly 88% found once; its top ten account for 1.5%. The source material was peripheral blood. Receptor source: a man aged 18 to 29 with active or convalescent COVID-19.

V and J are TRBV30 and TRBJ1-1, with TRBD1 matching over 9 bases. V lost 2 bases, J lost 6 bases, and 13 bases stayed unmatched. The length of the CDR3 is 16 residues. Germline CDR1 is GTSNPN and CDR2 is SVGIG (reference sequence). The CDR3 loop reads CAWSSSGTGFGPEAFF. Here the CDR3 DNA reads TGTGCCTGGAGTAGCTCCGGGACAGGGTTCGGCCCTGAAGCTTTCTTT.

The V gene is TRBV9, the J gene TRBJ1-4, with 8 bases lining up with TRBD1. V was clipped by 3 bases and J by 6 bases; unmatched bases: 4. Germline V gene data show CDR1 as SGDLS and CDR2 as YYNGEE. The CDR3 is made up of 14 amino acids. The CDR3 reads CASSAGGQDEKLFF. The CDR3 coding sequence is TGTGCCAGCAGCGCCGGGGGACAGGATGAAAAACTGTTTTTT.

The chain links TRBV4-3 to TRBJ2-1; TRBD2 matches 11 bases. This CDR3 region has 16 residues. The germline V gene has CDR1 LGHNA and CDR2 YSLEER. V dropped 0 bases and J dropped 10; count of bases not matched to a gene: 8. The CDR3 loop reads CASSQDLTSGSHEQFF. The DNA for the CDR3 is TGCGCCAGCAGCCAAGATCTCACTAGCGGGAGCCACGAGCAGTTCTTC.

This clone occurred once. The chain has TRBV12-3 or TRBV12-4 and TRBJ2-1; D may be TRBD2 (5 bases). Trimming removed 3 bases from V and 9 bases from J, with 9 bases in between. This CDR3 contains 12 residues. The chain's CDR3 is CASSLDFGEQFF. The CDR3 nucleotides read TGTGCCAGCAGTTTGGACTTTGGTGAGCAGTTCTTC.

This chain connects TRBV24-1 to TRBJ2-1; 8 bases line up with TRBD2. The length of the CDR3 is 14 residues. Germline CDR1 KGHDR, CDR2 SFDVKD. Trimming took 9 bases from V and 8 from J; bases not matched to a gene: 11. The CDR3 DNA is TGTGCCACCTCCCCAGCGGGAGTTAGGCATGAGCAGTTCTTC. It codes for CATSPAGVRHEQFF.

This clone was seen many times. The genes are TRBV27 and TRBJ1-4, with TRBD1 matching over 7 bases. The germline V gene has CDR1 MNHEY and CDR2 SMNVEV (reference sequence). The junction had 6 bases not matched to a gene; V was cut back by 3 bases and J by 8 bases. CDR3 length: 14 amino acids. The CDR3 reads CASSFASRGEKLFF. The CDR3 nucleotides are TGTGCCAGCAGTTTCGCCTCCAGGGGGGAAAAACTGTTTTTT.

As DNA, the CDR3 is TGTGCCAGCAGCTCGGGACAGCAAAATGAAAAACTGTTTTTT. It specifies CASSSGQQNEKLFF. This chain connects TRBV7-8 to TRBJ1-4; 7 bases line up with TRBD1. CDR3 size: 14 residues. In germline, CDR1 is SGHVS, CDR2 FQNEAQ. After removal of 4 bases from V and 5 bases from J, the junction contained 4 bases not matched to a gene.

The chain is built from TRBV6-5 and TRBJ2-7, with TRBD2 identical over 8 bases. The germline V gene has CDR1 MNHEY and CDR2 SVGAGI. The CDR3 runs to 15 residues. Trimming removed 6 bases from V and 5 bases from J; junction bases left unmatched: 12. The CDR3 sequence is CASSLRGGGYHEQYF. The CDR3, as DNA: TGTGCCAGCAGCCTCCGGGGGGGAGGATACCACGAGCAGTACTTC.

The genes are TRBV28 and TRBJ1-5; 7 positions match TRBD1. After removal of 6 bases from V and 2 bases from J, the junction contained 4 bases not matched to a gene. CDR1 MDHEN and CDR2 SYDVKM come from the germline V gene. The CDR3 is made up of 14 amino acids. The DNA of the CDR3 is TGTGCCAGCAGAAAAGACAGGGGCAATCAGCCCCAGCATTTT. Amino acid sequence: CASRKDRGNQPQHF.

The sample holds one count of this clone. The rearrangement links TRBV30 to TRBJ2-7; 7 bases fit TRBD2. The CDR3 totals 15 residues. J lost 2 bases, V lost 5 bases, and 12 bases had no gene match. The germline CDR1 and CDR2 sequences are GTSNPN and SVGIG (reference sequence). CDR3 sequence: CAWSPSARGAYEQYF. CDR3 DNA: TGTGCCTGGTCCCCATCCGCCCGGGGGGCCTACGAGCAGTACTTC.

This clone turned up a few times. The rearrangement joins TRBV2 to TRBJ2-3, with 12 nucleotides matching TRBD2. The CDR3 has 16 amino acids. Per germline, CDR1 SNHLY and CDR2 FYNNEI. Trimming cost V 6 bases and J 1 base; bases outside gene matches: 5. The DNA of the CDR3 is TGTGCCAGCAGGTCAGGGACTAGCGGGCGCACAGATACGCAGTATTTT. Protein product: CASRSGTSGRTDTQYF.

The rearrangement links TRBV3-1 (or the pseudogene TRBV3-2) to TRBJ1-3; D not certain. Germline V gene data show CDR1 as LGHDT and CDR2 as YNNKEL (reference sequence). The CDR3 has 16 residues. The V gene lost 0 bases and the J gene lost 0 bases, with 9 bases spanning the gap. DNA of the CDR3: TGTGCCAGCAGCCAAGATGGGCACATCTCTGGAAACACCATATATTTT. Translation gives CASSQDGHISGNTIYF.

The chain combines TRBV7-9 with TRBJ2-7; 7 bases fit TRBD1. V lost 0 bases, J lost 7 bases, and 3 bases stayed unmatched. The germline V gene encodes CDR1 SEHNR and CDR2 FQNEAQ (reference sequence). The CDR3 contains 13 residues. CDR3 coding DNA: TGTGCCAGCAGCTTAGCAGGCAGGGGGGAGCAGTACTTC. Translation: CASSLAGRGEQYF.

The table lists this clone with a few counts. The chain joins TRBV24-1 to TRBJ1-1; unclear D gene. Trimming pared 4 bases from V and 1 base from J, leaving 6 bases between. The CDR3 length is 13 residues. Per the germline V gene, CDR1 is KGHDR and CDR2 is SFDVKD. Here the CDR3 DNA reads TGTGCCACCAGTGAACGCGCGAACACTGAAGCTTTCTTT. Residues: CATSERANTEAFF.

The chain uses TRBV7-6 and TRBJ2-2; 8 bases are a match to TRBD2. The J segment lost 1 base and the V segment lost 5 bases, leaving 6 bases of the junction unmatched. The germline V gene encodes CDR1 SGHVS and CDR2 FNYEAQ. This CDR3 spans 16 amino acids. The CDR3 here is CASSPLGGGNTGELFF. The CDR3 DNA follows: TGTGCCAGCAGCCCACTCGGGGGGGGGAACACCGGGGAGCTGTTTTTT.

The chain employs TRBV4-2 and TRBJ2-2, with D possibly TRBD1 on 6 matching bases. V lost 0 bases and J lost 3, with 8 bases in between. CDR1 and CDR2 from the germline V gene are LGHNA and YNFKEQ. The CDR3 runs to 15 residues. CDR3 DNA: TGTGCCAGCAGCCAAGAGGACAGATACACCGGGGAGCTGTTTTTT. Translation: CASSQEDRYTGELFF.

This clone appeared once. In DNA, the CDR3 is TGTGCCAGCAGCGCGGCACAGGAATTGAGGACTGAAGCTTTCTTT. Its protein is CASSAAQELRTEAFF. The chain joins TRBV7-6 to TRBJ1-1, with D maybe TRBD1 (5 bases). The CDR3 extends over 15 amino acids. Germline assignment: CDR1 SGHVS and CDR2 FNYEAQ. The V end was cut by 5 bases, the J end by 5 bases, with 18 bases between.

In nucleotides, the CDR3 is TGTGCCAGCAGCCCCACGTCGTGGCGGGAGTGGACAGATACGCAGTATTTT. Its translation: CASSPTSWREWTDTQYF. This chain links TRBV7-2 with TRBJ2-3; 7 nucleotides agree with TRBD2. The germline CDR1 and CDR2 sequences are SGHTA and FQGNSA. Trimming at V came to 5 bases and at J to 3 bases, leaving 14 bases not matched to a gene. The CDR3 consists of 17 residues.

This clone was counted once. Other nucleotide sequences in the sample specify the same CDR3. V usage is TRBV7-9 and J usage is TRBJ1-2; 7 nucleotides match TRBD1. The CDR3 contains 13 residues. V lost 5 bases to trimming and J lost 4 bases; unmatched junction nucleotides: 4. Germline V lookup: CDR1 SEHNR, CDR2 FQNEAQ (reference sequence). The CDR3 DNA sequence: TGTGCCAGCAGCCAGGGGACAGTCTATGGCTACACCTTC. Its protein is CASSQGTVYGYTF.

The sample holds one count of this clone. The rearrangement joins TRBV2 to TRBJ1-1; no clear D gene. From germline, CDR1 is SNHLY and CDR2 FYNNEI. This CDR3 has 13 residues. Trimming pared 4 bases from V and 11 bases from J, leaving 17 bases between. The chain's CDR3 is CASSVWSLAGAFF. The DNA of the CDR3 is TGTGCCAGCAGTGTATGGAGTCTTGCGGGGGCTTTCTTT.

The chain links TRBV19 to TRBJ2-7; 9 positions agree with TRBD2. V gave up 3 bases and J gave up 5 bases; unmatched junction bases: 5. The CDR3 runs to 14 residues. Looked up from germline, CDR1 is LNHDA and CDR2 is SQIVND (reference sequence). The CDR3 loop reads CASSIAGGLDEQYF. DNA for the CDR3: TGTGCCAGTAGTATTGCGGGAGGGCTCGACGAGCAGTACTTC.